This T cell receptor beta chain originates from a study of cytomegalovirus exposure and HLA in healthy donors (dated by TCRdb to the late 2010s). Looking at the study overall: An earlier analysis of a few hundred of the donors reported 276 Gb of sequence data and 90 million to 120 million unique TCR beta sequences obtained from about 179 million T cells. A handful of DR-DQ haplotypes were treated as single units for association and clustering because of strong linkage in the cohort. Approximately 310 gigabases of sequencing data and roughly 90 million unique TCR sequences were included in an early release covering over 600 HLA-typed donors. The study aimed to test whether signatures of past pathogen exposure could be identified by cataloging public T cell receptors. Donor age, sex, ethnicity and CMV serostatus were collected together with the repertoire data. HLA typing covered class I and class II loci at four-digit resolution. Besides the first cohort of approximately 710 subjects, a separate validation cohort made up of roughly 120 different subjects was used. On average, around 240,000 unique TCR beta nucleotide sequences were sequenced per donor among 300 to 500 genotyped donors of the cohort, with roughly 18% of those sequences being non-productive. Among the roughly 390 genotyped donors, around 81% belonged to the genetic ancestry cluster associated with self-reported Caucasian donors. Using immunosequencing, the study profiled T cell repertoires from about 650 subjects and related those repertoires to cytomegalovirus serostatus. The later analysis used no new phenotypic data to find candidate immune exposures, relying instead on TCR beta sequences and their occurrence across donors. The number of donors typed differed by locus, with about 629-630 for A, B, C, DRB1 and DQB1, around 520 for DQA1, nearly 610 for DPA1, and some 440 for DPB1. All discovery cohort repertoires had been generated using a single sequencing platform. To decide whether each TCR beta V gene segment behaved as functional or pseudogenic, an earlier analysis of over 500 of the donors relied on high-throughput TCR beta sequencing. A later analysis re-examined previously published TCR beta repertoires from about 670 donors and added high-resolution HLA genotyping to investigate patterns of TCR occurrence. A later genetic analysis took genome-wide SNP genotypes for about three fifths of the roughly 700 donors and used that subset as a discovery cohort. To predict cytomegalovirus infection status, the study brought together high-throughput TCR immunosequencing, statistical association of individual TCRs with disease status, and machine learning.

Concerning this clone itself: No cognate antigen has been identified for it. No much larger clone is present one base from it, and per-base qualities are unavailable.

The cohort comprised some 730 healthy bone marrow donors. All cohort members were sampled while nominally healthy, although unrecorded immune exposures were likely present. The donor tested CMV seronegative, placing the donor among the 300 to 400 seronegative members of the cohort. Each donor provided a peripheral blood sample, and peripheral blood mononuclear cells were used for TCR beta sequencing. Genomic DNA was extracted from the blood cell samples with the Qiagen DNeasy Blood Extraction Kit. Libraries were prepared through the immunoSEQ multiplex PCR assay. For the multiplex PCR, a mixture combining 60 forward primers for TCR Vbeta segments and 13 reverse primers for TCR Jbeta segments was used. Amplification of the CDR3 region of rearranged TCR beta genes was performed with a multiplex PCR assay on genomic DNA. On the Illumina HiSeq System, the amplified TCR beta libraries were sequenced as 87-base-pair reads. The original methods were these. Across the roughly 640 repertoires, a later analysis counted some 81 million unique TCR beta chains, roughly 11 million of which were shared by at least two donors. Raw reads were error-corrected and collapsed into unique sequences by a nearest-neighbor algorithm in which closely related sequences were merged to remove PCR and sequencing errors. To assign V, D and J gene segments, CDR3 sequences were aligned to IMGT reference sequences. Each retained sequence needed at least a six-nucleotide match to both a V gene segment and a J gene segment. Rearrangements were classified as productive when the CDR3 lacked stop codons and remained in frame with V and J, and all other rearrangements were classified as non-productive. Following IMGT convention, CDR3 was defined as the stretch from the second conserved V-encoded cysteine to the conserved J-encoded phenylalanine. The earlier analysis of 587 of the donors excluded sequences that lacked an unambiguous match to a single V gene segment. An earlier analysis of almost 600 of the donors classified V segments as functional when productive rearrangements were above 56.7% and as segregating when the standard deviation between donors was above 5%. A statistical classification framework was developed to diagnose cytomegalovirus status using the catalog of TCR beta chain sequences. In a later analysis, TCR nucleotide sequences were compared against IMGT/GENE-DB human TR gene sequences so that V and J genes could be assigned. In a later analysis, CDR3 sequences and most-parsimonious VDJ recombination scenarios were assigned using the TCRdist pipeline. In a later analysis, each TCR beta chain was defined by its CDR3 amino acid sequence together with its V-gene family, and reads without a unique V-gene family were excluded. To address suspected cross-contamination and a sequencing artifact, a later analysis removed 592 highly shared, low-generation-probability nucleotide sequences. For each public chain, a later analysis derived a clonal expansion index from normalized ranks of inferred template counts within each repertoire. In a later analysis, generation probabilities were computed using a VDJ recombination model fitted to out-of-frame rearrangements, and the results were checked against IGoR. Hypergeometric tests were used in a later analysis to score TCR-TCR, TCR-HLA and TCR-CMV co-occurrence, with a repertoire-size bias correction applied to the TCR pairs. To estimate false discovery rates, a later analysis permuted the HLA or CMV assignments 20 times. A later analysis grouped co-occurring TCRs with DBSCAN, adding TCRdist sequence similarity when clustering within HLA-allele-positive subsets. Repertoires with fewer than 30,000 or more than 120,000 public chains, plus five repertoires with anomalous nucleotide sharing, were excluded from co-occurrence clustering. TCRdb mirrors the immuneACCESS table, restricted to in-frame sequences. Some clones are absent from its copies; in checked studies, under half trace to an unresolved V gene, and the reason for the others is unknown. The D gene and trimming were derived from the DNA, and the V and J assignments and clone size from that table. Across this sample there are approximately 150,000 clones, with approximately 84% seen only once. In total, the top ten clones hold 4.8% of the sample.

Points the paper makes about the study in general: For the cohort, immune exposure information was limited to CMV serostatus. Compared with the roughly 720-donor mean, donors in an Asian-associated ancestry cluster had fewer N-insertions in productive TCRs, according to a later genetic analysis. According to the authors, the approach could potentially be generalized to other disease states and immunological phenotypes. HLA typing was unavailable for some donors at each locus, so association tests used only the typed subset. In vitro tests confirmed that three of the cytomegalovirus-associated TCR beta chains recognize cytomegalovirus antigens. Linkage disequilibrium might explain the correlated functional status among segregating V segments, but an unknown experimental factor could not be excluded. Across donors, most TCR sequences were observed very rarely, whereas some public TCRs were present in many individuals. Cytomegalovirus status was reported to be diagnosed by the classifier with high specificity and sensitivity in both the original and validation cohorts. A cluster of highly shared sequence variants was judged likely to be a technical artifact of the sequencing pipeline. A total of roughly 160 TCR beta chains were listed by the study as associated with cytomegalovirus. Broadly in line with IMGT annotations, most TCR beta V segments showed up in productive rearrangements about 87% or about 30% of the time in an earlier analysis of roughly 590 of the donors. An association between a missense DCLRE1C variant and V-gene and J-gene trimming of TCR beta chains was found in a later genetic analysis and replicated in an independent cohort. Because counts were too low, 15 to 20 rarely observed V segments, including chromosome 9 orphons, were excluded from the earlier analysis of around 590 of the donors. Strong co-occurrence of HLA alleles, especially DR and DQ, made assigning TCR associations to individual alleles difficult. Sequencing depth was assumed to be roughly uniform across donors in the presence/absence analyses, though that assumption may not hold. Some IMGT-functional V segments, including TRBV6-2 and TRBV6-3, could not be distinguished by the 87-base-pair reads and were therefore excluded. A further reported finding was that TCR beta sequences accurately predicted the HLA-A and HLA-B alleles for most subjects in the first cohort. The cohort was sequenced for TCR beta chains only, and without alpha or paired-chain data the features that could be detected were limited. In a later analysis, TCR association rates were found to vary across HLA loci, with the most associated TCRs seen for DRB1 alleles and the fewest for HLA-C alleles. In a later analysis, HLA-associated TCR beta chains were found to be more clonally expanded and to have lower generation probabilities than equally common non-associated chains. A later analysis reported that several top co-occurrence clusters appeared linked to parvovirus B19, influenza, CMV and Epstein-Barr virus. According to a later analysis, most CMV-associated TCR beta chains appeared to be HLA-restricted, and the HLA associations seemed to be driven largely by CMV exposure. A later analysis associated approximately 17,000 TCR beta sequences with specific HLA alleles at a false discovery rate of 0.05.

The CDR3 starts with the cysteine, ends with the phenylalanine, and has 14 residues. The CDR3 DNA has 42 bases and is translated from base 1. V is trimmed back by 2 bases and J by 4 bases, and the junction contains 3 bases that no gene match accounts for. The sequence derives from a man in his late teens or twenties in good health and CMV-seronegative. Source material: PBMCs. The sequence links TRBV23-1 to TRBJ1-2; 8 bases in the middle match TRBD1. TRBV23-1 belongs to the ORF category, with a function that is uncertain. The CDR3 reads CASSQGQGSYGYTF. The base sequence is TGCGCCAGCAGTCAAGGACAGGGAAGCTATGGCTACACCTTC.